This T cell receptor (beta chain) was observed in a study of STAT5B mutations in CD4+ large granular lymphocyte leukemia. General study results and limits: 8/27 top patient clones versus 2/35 control clones were TRBV06-family.

Control samples were healthy donors' buffy coats. V lost 4 bases and J 1 base, leaving 10 bases between the germline ends. The CDR3 has 14 residues. Germline V gives CDR1 LNHDA, CDR2 SQIVND (reference sequence). The assay was run at survey level. TCRdb's table, derived via immunoSEQ multiplex PCR, lists solely in-frame clones and lacks some. The data show approximately 30,000 clones, about four fifths seen once. With respect to this clone: Its antigen is not known.

Input material: CD4+ T cells from blood buffy coats. The TCR comes from a human donor in good health. The rearrangement uses TRBV19 and TRBJ2-5; tentatively, D is TRBD1 (5 bases). The CDR3, as DNA: TGTGCCAGTAGTAAAAGACAGTCCCAAGAGACCCAGTACTTC. It specifies CASSKRQSQETQYF.